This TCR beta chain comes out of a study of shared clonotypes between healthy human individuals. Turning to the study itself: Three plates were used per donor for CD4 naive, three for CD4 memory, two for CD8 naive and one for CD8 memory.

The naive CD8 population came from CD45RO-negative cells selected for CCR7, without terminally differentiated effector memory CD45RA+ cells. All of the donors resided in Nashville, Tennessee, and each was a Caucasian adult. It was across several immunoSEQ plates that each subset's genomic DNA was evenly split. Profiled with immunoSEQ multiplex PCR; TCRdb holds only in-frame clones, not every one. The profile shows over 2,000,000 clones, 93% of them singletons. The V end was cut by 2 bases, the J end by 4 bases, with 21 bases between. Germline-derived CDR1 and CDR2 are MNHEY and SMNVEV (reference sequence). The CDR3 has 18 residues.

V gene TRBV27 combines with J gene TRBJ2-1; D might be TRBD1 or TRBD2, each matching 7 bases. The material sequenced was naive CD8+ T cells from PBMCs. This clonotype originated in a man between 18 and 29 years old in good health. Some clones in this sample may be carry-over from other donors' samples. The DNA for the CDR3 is TGTGCCAGCAGTTTACGCGACAGGGCGGGAGCCCGATACAATGAGCAGTTCTTC. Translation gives CASSLRDRAGARYNEQFF.